Sequencing of this T cell receptor (beta chain) was carried out in a study of CD8+ T cells in alopecia areata (dated by TCRdb to 2016 to 2019). With regard to the full study: Treated patients were enrolled in an open-label pilot trial of oral tofacitinib, 5 to 10 mg twice daily, for moderate-to-severe alopecia areata. Tofacitinib was administered for 6 to 18 months, and 6 months of follow-up off drug were then conducted to assess delayed response and recurrence. The SALT score, which quantifies the percentage of affected scalp surface area, was used to measure disease severity in treated patients. High-throughput TCRbeta sequencing was used to examine T cell clonal expansion in alopecia areata in both the C3H/HeJ mouse model and human patients. In humans, TCRbeta sequencing was performed on scalp tissue and on sorted CD4+ and CD8+ peripheral blood T cells from healthy controls and from patients with patchy or totalis/universalis alopecia areata. Biopsies were taken from tofacitinib-treated patients at baseline and again at 4 and 24 weeks into treatment, and several of those patients also had a later scalp biopsy. Clonality in the scalp was compared among normal scalp (n=4), patchy alopecia areata scalp (n=8), and alopecia totalis/universalis scalp (n=8). The RNA source kit depended on sample type: the PAXgene miRNA kit for fixed scalp, the miRNeasy kit for PBMCs, and the RNeasy kit for mouse skin. TCRbeta CDR3 regions were amplified by immunoSEQ multiplex PCR with 35 Vbeta forward and 13 Jbeta reverse primers. Study-wide conclusions, independent of this receptor: Compared with normal scalp, lesional scalp had higher clonality and more expanded CD8+ clones, particularly in alopecia totalis/universalis, a pattern that suggests antigenic drive. Tofacitinib significantly decreased scalp clonality and the number of expanded CD8+ clones among the top 100 scalp clones. Many expanded lesional clones persisted in scalp and blood during tofacitinib treatment, which may partly explain relapse after stopping treatment. Resident alphabeta T cells in normal human skin are also sequenced, complicating scalp TCR repertoire analysis, unlike mouse skin dominated by gammadelta T cells. Shared TCR sequences between patients were less evident than in mice, which may be partly attributable to HLA diversity in the patient population. The treated cohort was small, with a single nonresponder, so links between baseline CD8+ expansion and response need larger studies.

Its CDR3 holds 15 amino acids, cysteine through phenylalanine. Only the CDR3 DNA stays, 45 bases, in frame from base 1. V was cut back by 7 bases and J by 0 bases, leaving a gap of 13 bases between them. The germline V gene specifies SQVTM as CDR1 and ANQGSEA as CDR2. The time point label, read with the paper, signifies: around 28 days on oral tofacitinib. The treatment or condition label corresponds to: oral pan-JAK inhibitor, 5-10 mg twice daily. From alopecia areata patients, peripheral blood was collected along with lesional scalp punch biopsies. PBMCs were isolated by density centrifugation and stained for CD3, CD4 and CD8, and CD4+ and CD8+ T cells were sorted on a FACSAria. The library was generated by the immunoSEQ multiplex PCR assay. For TCR sequencing, RNA was extracted from every sample and reverse transcribed into cDNA to serve as template. First-strand cDNA was synthesized with SuperScript III using a 2:1 mix of oligo-dT and random hexamers. A synthetic immune receptor repertoire was used to measure amplification bias, and any remaining bias was corrected computationally. Per the original workflow: Raw reads were preprocessed for error removal, and CDR3 was defined according to IMGT conventions as running from the conserved cysteine to phenylalanine. Clonality was computed by normalizing Shannon entropy by log2 of the number of productive unique TCRs and subtracting the result from 1. Scalp TCRbeta sequences were cross-referenced with sorted blood CD4 and CD8 repertoires so that the CD4 or CD8 identity of scalp clones could be inferred. As stored in TCRdb, this immuneACCESS dataset retains in-frame rearrangements with V and J assigned. A fraction of the clones does not appear; measured against another copy, unresolved V genes explain less than half of the discrepancy, and the remainder lacks a known reason. The V and J calls and clone size are taken from that table; D and trimming were inferred from the DNA. This sample is represented by around 190,000 clones; more than 55% of them were singletons. Together, the top ten hold approximately 0.69% of the sample.

In its sample, this clone was seen a few times. Its cognate antigen has yet to be identified. Base qualities were left out, and no much larger clone turns up one base away. This sequence was found in a human donor with alopecia areata. The chain was built from TRBV29-1 and TRBJ2-6; a tentative D call is TRBD2 (5 bases match). The sequencing used CD4+ T cells sorted from blood, collected at week 4, from a patient treated with tofacitinib. The CDR3 amino acid sequence is: CSGATGYSGANVLTF. The nucleotides read TGCAGCGGTGCAACGGGATACTCTGGGGCCAACGTCCTGACTTTC.